The T cell receptor beta chain described here comes from a study of shared clonotypes between healthy human individuals. Healthy HIV-negative adults without recent acute infections or vaccinations served as donors. CD45RA-negative memory and CD45RA+ naive subsets were split from the CD4+ cells. In the original analysis: Junction-only sequences without quality scores were provided by ImmunoSEQ, so filtering was different. Profiling relied on immunoSEQ multiplex PCR, and the TCRdb table lists in-frame clones only, not all of them. D and trimming were read from the DNA, whereas the V and J calls and clone size are those reported in that table. The data show 2 million to 2.5 million clones, about nine tenths seen once. This clone was recorded only once. Germline V CDR1 and CDR2: SQVTM, ANQGSEA. V lost 0 bases and J lost 6; bases outside the gene matches: 9. This CDR3 contains 15 residues.

Source material: naive CD4+ T cells from PBMCs. The subset: CD45RA+ positively selected. The origin of this receptor is a man between 18 and 29 years old in good health. Some clones in this sample may be carry-over from other donors' samples. This chain links TRBV29-1 with TRBJ1-2; TRBD1 agrees at 8 bases. CDR3 protein: CSVEDSWPRGHGYTF. CDR3 DNA sequence: TGCAGCGTTGAAGATAGCTGGCCCAGGGGGCATGGCTACACCTTC.